The 30 T cell receptor beta chains below come from one sample, sequenced in a study of blood T cell repertoires in COVID-19. Some clones are missing from TCRdb's copy, which holds only in-frame ones; the method was immunoSEQ multiplex PCR. The table includes 300,000 to 450,000 clones, 88% detected once. Sequencing input: PBMCs or T cells enriched from blood (not recorded which). These receptors were obtained from a woman aged 18 to 35 who had recovered from COVID-19.

This chain uses TRBV24-1 with TRBJ1-2; 9 positions match TRBD1. Germline V gene sequence: CDR1 KGHDR, CDR2 SFDVKD. V shed 4 bases and J 5 bases; nucleotides not matched to a gene: 7. This CDR3 spans 15 amino acids. The DNA of the CDR3 is TGTGCCACCAGTGACCATCTGACAGGGGGGTATGGCTACACCTTC. Its translation is CATSDHLTGGYGYTF.

This clone showed up just a few times. The DNA for the CDR3 is TGTGCCAGCAGTTTAAAGCCGACTCAGGGTCCCTACGAGCAGTACTTC. Translation gives CASSLKPTQGPYEQYF. The chain is built from TRBV27 and TRBJ2-7; D is possibly TRBD1 (5 bases). The CDR3 has 16 amino acids. Trimming took 2 bases from V and 2 from J, leaving 16 bases between them. CDR1 MNHEY and CDR2 SMNVEV come from the germline V gene (reference sequence).

The chain joins TRBV6-5 to TRBJ1-2; weak D call: TRBD1 (6 bases). The CDR3 extends over 14 amino acids. Deletions cut 8 bases from V and 6 bases from J, with 19 bases between. Germline V gene sequence: CDR1 MNHEY, CDR2 SVGAGI. The DNA of the CDR3 is TGTGCCAGCCGACTGGCGGGGGCGATTGATGGCTACACCTTC. The encoded protein is CASRLAGAIDGYTF.

This chain uses TRBV4-2 with TRBJ2-5; 10 bases agree with TRBD2. Germline V gives CDR1 LGHNA, CDR2 YNFKEQ. With 1 base clipped from V and 2 bases from J, the junction kept 4 bases outside the gene matches. CDR3 length: 16 amino acids. CDR3 protein: CASSQGPAGGQETQYF. CDR3 nucleotide sequence: TGTGCCAGCAGCCAAGGTCCAGCGGGGGGGCAAGAGACCCAGTACTTC.

This chain links TRBV6-2 or TRBV6-3 with TRBJ1-5, with TRBD1 matching 7 bases. The germline V gene has CDR1 MNHEY and CDR2 SVGEGT. Losses at the gene ends were 0 bases for V and 1 base for J; bases not matched to a gene: 6. CDR3 length: 17 amino acids. Written as DNA, the CDR3 is TGTGCCAGCAGTTACTCGAGACAGGGAAGAAGCAATCAGCCCCAGCATTTT. Translated: CASSYSRQGRSNQPQHF.

The chain combines TRBV6-5 with TRBJ1-2, with TRBD1 matching over 9 bases. The CDR3 extends over 15 amino acids. Trimming at V came to 6 bases and at J to 1 base, leaving 6 bases not matched to a gene. Germline loops: CDR1 MNHEY, CDR2 SVGAGI. CDR3 region: CASSLGTGLNYGYTF. As DNA, the CDR3 is TGTGCCAGCAGCCTCGGGACAGGGCTTAACTATGGCTACACCTTC.

This chain connects TRBV9 to TRBJ1-3, with D maybe TRBD1 (6 bases). V gave up 4 bases and J gave up 3 bases, with 17 bases separating them. CDR3 length: 16 amino acids. From germline, CDR1 is SGDLS and CDR2 YYNGEE. The CDR3 DNA is TGTGCCAGCAGCCTTCTGACAGGCGGCGGTGGAAACACCATATATTTT. It encodes CASSLLTGGGGNTIYF.

This clone was recorded a few times. V and J are TRBV5-5 and TRBJ1-2; D is uncertain. CDR3 length equals 14 residues. Deletions cut 4 bases from V and 2 bases from J, with 12 bases between. Germline V lookup: CDR1 SGHKS, CDR2 YYEKEE (reference sequence). The CDR3: CASSVDDRNYGYTF. For the CDR3, the DNA is TGTGCCAGCAGCGTGGACGATCGGAACTATGGCTACACCTTC.

The rearrangement links TRBV7-9 to TRBJ2-2; D gene unclear. CDR3 length equals 14 residues. V was shortened by 1 base and J by 4 bases, with 7 bases between the two germline ends. CDR1 and CDR2 (germline): SEHNR, FQNEAQ (reference sequence). The CDR3 loop reads CASSLVSGTGELFF. Written as DNA, the CDR3 is TGTGCCAGCAGCTTAGTGTCGGGCACCGGGGAGCTGTTTTTT.

This chain joins TRBV7-9 and TRBJ1-1; 7 bases map to TRBD1. Germline values: CDR1 SEHNR, CDR2 FQNEAQ (reference sequence). J lost 5 bases, V lost 9 bases, and 6 bases had no gene match. The CDR3 covers 12 residues. CDR3 in amino acids: CASRMTGTEAFF. DNA for the CDR3: TGTGCCAGTAGAATGACAGGGACTGAAGCTTTCTTT.

This clone occurred a few times. The CDR3, as DNA: TGTGCCAGCAGCCAGTCTACCCCGGGTGCCGGGGAGCTGTTTTTT. Protein product: CASSQSTPGAGELFF. This chain connects TRBV3-1 (or the pseudogene TRBV3-2) to TRBJ2-2; D unclear. Per germline, CDR1 LGHDT and CDR2 YNNKEL (reference sequence). This CDR3 is built from 15 residues. V was pared by 3 bases and J by 6 bases, with 14 bases between.

The rearrangement joins TRBV28 to TRBJ1-5; D is unclear. Per the germline V gene, CDR1 is MDHEN and CDR2 is SYDVKM. Trimming took off 3 bases at V and 0 bases at J, with 9 bases between the two ends. The CDR3 is made up of 15 amino acids. The CDR3 here is CASSFPGDSNQPQHF. CDR3 DNA: TGTGCCAGCAGTTTTCCGGGAGATAGCAATCAGCCCCAGCATTTT.

CDR3 residues: CASRLGCDGSSWETQYF. The CDR3, as DNA: TGTGCAAGTCGCTTAGGTTGCGACGGGAGTAGCTGGGAGACCCAGTACTTC. This chain links TRBV12-2 with TRBJ2-5; the table gives TRBD2 as D, unverified against the DNA. TRBV12-2 is recorded as a pseudogene. The CDR3 contains 17 residues.

V is TRBV6-4 and J is TRBJ2-1, with TRBD2 as a possible D gene (5 bases). The CDR3 sequence is 13 residues long. Germline V CDR1 and CDR2: MRHNA, SNTAGT. V was cut by 2 bases and J by 5 bases, with 7 bases left in between. The DNA for the CDR3 is TGTGCCAGCAGTGACGAGGGTCACAATGAGCAGTTCTTC. Protein: CASSDEGHNEQFF.

This chain links TRBV4-1 with TRBJ1-3, with D perhaps matching TRBD1 (6 bases). V lost 2 bases and J lost 6, with 17 bases in between. The CDR3 spans 16 residues. Germline-derived CDR1 and CDR2 are MGHRA and YSYEKL. The CDR3 nucleotides read TGCGCCAGCAGCCAACGAGGGGGGGGGCGCCTAAACACCATATATTTT. This codes for CASSQRGGGRLNTIYF.

V is TRBV19 and J is TRBJ1-5, with D possibly matching TRBD1 (6 bases). The CDR3 contains 16 residues. Trimming stripped 4 bases from V and 1 base from J, with 14 bases between. Per germline, CDR1 LNHDA and CDR2 SQIVND (reference sequence). The CDR3 reads CASSRTGIPSNQPQHF. The CDR3 bases are TGTGCCAGTAGTAGAACAGGGATTCCCAGCAATCAGCCCCAGCATTTT.

The V call is TRBV10-3, the J call TRBJ2-7; the match to TRBD1 covers 7 bases. Germline CDR1 reads ENHRY; CDR2 reads SYGVKD. Losses at the gene ends were 3 bases for V and 0 bases for J; bases not matched to a gene: 5. The CDR3 is 15 residues long. CDR3 nucleotides: TGTGCCATCAGTGAAGGGGGCGGATCCTCCTACGAGCAGTACTTC. Translation: CAISEGGGSSYEQYF.

In this sample, this clone turned up once. The J gene is TRBJ2-3, the V gene TRBV7-9, with no clear D. This CDR3 contains 15 residues. Germline-derived CDR1 and CDR2 are SEHNR and FQNEAQ (reference sequence). Trimming left V 3 bases short and J 2 bases short, with 12 bases between. This CDR3 reads CASSLSDELTDTQYF. In nucleotides, the CDR3 is TGTGCCAGCAGCTTGAGCGACGAACTCACAGATACGCAGTATTTT.

This clone was recorded only once. Other DNA sequences in the sample encode the same CDR3. This chain joins TRBV5-6 and TRBJ1-1, with D uncertain. This CDR3 contains 13 residues. V lost 0 bases and J lost 4, with 7 bases in between. Germline V lookup: CDR1 SGHDT, CDR2 YYEEEE. CDR3 DNA sequence: TGTGCCAGCAGCTTGGGTGTATCCACTGAAGCTTTCTTT. This sequence encodes CASSLGVSTEAFF.

The J gene is TRBJ2-1, the V gene TRBV7-6; possible D gene TRBD1, 6 bases. From germline, CDR1 is SGHVS and CDR2 FNYEAQ. The CDR3 extends over 15 amino acids. V was clipped by 1 base and J by 2 bases, with 9 bases between them. The CDR3, as DNA: TGTGCCAGCAGCTTAGAGGGGGACCCCTACAATGAGCAGTTCTTC. It encodes CASSLEGDPYNEQFF.

V is TRBV6-1 and J is TRBJ2-7; TRBD1 matches at 8 bases. The junction had 8 bases not matched to a gene; V was cut back by 2 bases and J by 2 bases. The CDR3 totals 16 residues. Germline lookup yields CDR1 MNHNS and CDR2 SASEGT. CDR3 loop: CASSEPRPGQAYEQYF. The CDR3 region has the DNA TGTGCCAGCAGTGAACCCAGGCCGGGACAGGCCTACGAGCAGTACTTC.

The chain joins TRBV27 to TRBJ2-3, with TRBD1 matching over 7 bases. Germline values: CDR1 MNHEY, CDR2 SMNVEV (reference sequence). CDR3 size: 14 residues. Germline trimming cut 3 bases from V and 7 bases from J; bases unmatched to any gene: 7. The chain's CDR3 is CASSFDRAFNTQYF. CDR3 DNA: TGTGCCAGCAGTTTCGACAGGGCCTTTAATACGCAGTATTTT.

The chain combines TRBV6-2 or TRBV6-3 with TRBJ1-2; D ambiguous. V was shortened by 6 bases and J by 2 bases, with 28 bases between the two germline ends. CDR3 length equals 19 residues. CDR1 is MNHEY, CDR2 SVGEGT, per germline. The DNA for the CDR3 is TGTGCCAGCAGCCACCTCCCAGTCGTTGTCCTCGACAACAACTATGGCTACACCTTC. Amino acid sequence: CASSHLPVVVLDNNYGYTF.

The genes are TRBV5-1 and TRBJ2-1; tentative D call: TRBD2 (6 bases). Trimming cost V 3 bases and J 2 bases, with 12 bases left between them. The V gene's germline CDR1 is SGHRS and CDR2 YFSETQ. This CDR3 region has 15 residues. The CDR3 DNA sequence: TGCGCCAGCAGCTCAGACCGGACTACCTACAATGAGCAGTTCTTC. It encodes CASSSDRTTYNEQFF.

The genes are TRBV4-1 and TRBJ2-3; TRBD2 matches at 15 bases. CDR1 is MGHRA, CDR2 YSYEKL, per germline. V lost 4 bases and J lost 6; bases outside the gene matches: 2. The CDR3 length is 15 residues. The DNA for the CDR3 is TGCGCCAGCAGCCCGGGGACTAGCGGGGGGGATACGCAGTATTTT. It translates to CASSPGTSGGDTQYF.

This clone was observed at least ten times. The rearrangement joins TRBV14 to TRBJ1-1; D call uncertain. This CDR3 comprises 12 residues. Between the trimmed V and J ends, which lost 4 bases and 10 bases, there was a span of 13 bases. The germline V gene has CDR1 SGHDN and CDR2 FVKESK. The CDR3 loop reads CASSPFPGRAFF. CDR3 nucleotide sequence: TGTGCCAGCAGCCCCTTTCCGGGGAGAGCTTTCTTT.

This clone has a single count. The rearrangement links TRBV19 to TRBJ1-2; no reliable D call. CDR3 length: 15 residues. Germline CDR1 reads LNHDA; CDR2 reads SQIVND (reference sequence). V was trimmed by 3 bases and J by 4 bases, leaving 15 bases between them. The CDR3 loop is CASSMAAPSVYGYTF. Here the CDR3 DNA reads TGTGCCAGTAGTATGGCGGCTCCCTCAGTCTATGGCTACACCTTC.

Written as DNA, the CDR3 is TGTGCCTGGAGTACGGAGACAGGTCTGGGTTCACCCCTCCACTTT. Translating gives CAWSTETGLGSPLHF. V usage is TRBV30 and J usage is TRBJ1-6, with D perhaps TRBD1 (6 bases). The CDR3 has 15 residues. V was trimmed by 2 bases and J by 9 bases, leaving 17 bases between them. The germline CDR1 and CDR2 sequences are GTSNPN and SVGIG (reference sequence).

The genes are TRBV3-1 (or the pseudogene TRBV3-2) and TRBJ1-5; 7 bases are shared with TRBD1. Looked up from germline, CDR1 is LGHDT and CDR2 is YNNKEL (reference sequence). Losses at the gene ends were 1 base for V and 6 bases for J; bases not matched to a gene: 3. There are 14 residues in the CDR3. CDR3 coding DNA: TGTGCCAGCAGCCAAGGGACAGGATTTCAGCCCCAGCATTTT. Protein: CASSQGTGFQPQHF.

The chain combines TRBV11-2 with TRBJ1-4; the match to TRBD1 covers 9 bases. In germline, CDR1 is SGHAT, CDR2 FQNNGV. This CDR3 is built from 16 residues. V trimming: 1 base; J trimming: 5 bases; junction bases outside the gene matches: 5. The CDR3: CASSLVRGQGNEKLFF. The CDR3 DNA reads TGTGCCAGCAGCTTAGTTCGGGGACAGGGAAATGAAAAACTGTTTTTT.